This T cell receptor (beta chain) was captured by sequencing in a study of T cell responses to AZD1222 COVID-19 vaccine. Here immunoSEQ multiplex PCR was the method, and the copy in TCRdb shows in-frame clones only, minus some. The profile shows roughly 130,000 clones, around nine tenths of them singletons. CDR1 is SGHDT, CDR2 YYEEEE, per germline. V lost 2 bases to trimming and J lost 0 bases, with 13 bases between them. CDR3 length: 16 residues. The chain is built from TRBV5-6 and TRBJ2-3, with D possibly being TRBD2 (5 bases). This sample comprised peripheral blood, obtained on day 0 of AZD1222 vaccination. The receptor comes from an adult in good health. The CDR3 coding sequence is TGTGCCAGCAGCTTTTATCGAGGGAGTAGCACAGATACGCAGTATTTT. Translating it yields CASSFYRGSSTDTQYF.